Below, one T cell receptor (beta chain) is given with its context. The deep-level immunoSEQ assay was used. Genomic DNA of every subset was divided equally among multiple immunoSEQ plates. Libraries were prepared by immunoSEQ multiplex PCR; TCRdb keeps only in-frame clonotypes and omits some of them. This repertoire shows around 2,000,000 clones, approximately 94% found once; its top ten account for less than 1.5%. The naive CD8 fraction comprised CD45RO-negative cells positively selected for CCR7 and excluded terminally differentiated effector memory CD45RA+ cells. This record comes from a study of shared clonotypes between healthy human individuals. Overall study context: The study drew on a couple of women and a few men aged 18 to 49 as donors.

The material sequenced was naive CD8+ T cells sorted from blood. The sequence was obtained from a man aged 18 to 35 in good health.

Written as DNA, the CDR3 is TGTGCCAGCAGCTTAGCATGGGACATACCAGGTGAAAAACTGTTTTTT. This gives the protein CASSLAWDIPGEKLFF. This chain uses TRBV7-9 with TRBJ1-4, with TRBD1 as a possible D gene (6 bases). This CDR3 has 16 residues. V was shortened by 0 bases and J by 7 bases, with 15 bases between the two germline ends. CDR1 is SEHNR, CDR2 FQNEAQ, per germline (reference sequence). Complete variable domain (other parts from reference TRBV7-9 and TRBJ1-4): DTGVSQNPRHKITKRGQNVTFRCDPISEHNRLYWYRQTLGQGPEFLTYFQNEAQLEKSRLLSDRFSAERPKGSFSTLEIQRTEQGDSAMYLCASSLAWDIPGEKLFFGSGTQLSVL.